The entry below gives a single T cell receptor beta chain sequence along with its context. Its antigen is unidentified. V was shortened by 1 base and J by 2 bases, with 11 bases between the two germline ends. The CDR3 is made up of 16 amino acids. Germline V CDR1 and CDR2: SEHNR, FQNEAQ (reference sequence). Sorted-subset replicate PCRs used about 200 ng DNA, some 30,000 T cell genomes. Assay used: immunoSEQ multiplex PCR; TCRdb lists only in-frame clones, some missing. The sample has about 2,500,000 clones; approximately 92% are singletons. The sample is drawn from a study of shared clonotypes between healthy human individuals. Overall study findings and caveats: Shared clonotypes across all four donors exceeded non-shared ones in generation probability. An effect of sequencing depth on clonotype sharing among donors was expected.

Researchers partitioned CD4+ cells into CD45RA+ naive and CD45RA-negative memory subsets. V and J are TRBV7-9 and TRBJ1-4; D ambiguous. The origin of this receptor is a man in his late teens or twenties in good health. The material sequenced was naive CD4+ T cells sorted from blood. Subset noted: CD45RA+ positively selected. The CDR3 DNA reads as TGTGCCAGCAGCTTAGGGGCCACCGGTACTAATGAAAAACTGTTTTTT. Protein: CASSLGATGTNEKLFF. Full variable domain (missing parts from reference TRBV7-9 and TRBJ1-4): DTGVSQNPRHKITKRGQNVTFRCDPISEHNRLYWYRQTLGQGPEFLTYFQNEAQLEKSRLLSDRFSAERPKGSFSTLEIQRTEQGDSAMYLCASSLGATGTNEKLFFGSGTQLSVL.